Following are 5 T cell receptor beta chains from one sample sequenced in a study of blood T cell repertoires in COVID-19. Sequencing used immunoSEQ multiplex PCR; TCRdb keeps in-frame clones, though not all of them. The table lists approximately 210,000 clones, 81% of them singletons. Sequencing was performed on PBMCs or T cells enriched from blood (not recorded which). The receptors come from a woman in her forties or fifties with acute COVID-19.

This rearrangement joins TRBV5-1 to TRBJ2-3; TRBD2 aligns across 7 bases. Germline assignment: CDR1 SGHRS and CDR2 YFSETQ. V shed 5 bases and J 1 base; nucleotides not matched to a gene: 7. The CDR3 length is 15 residues. The CDR3 spells CASRLRAGGTDTQYF. In DNA, the CDR3 is TGCGCCAGCAGATTGCGGGCGGGGGGCACAGATACGCAGTATTTT.

In nucleotides, the CDR3 is TGTGCCAGCTCCCCGGGACTAGCGGGAACCTACAATGAGCAGTTCTTC. It yields the protein CASSPGLAGTYNEQFF. V and J are TRBV18 and TRBJ2-1, with 13 bases fitting TRBD2. CDR3 length equals 16 residues. V gave up 6 bases and J gave up 2 bases; unmatched junction bases: 4. Germline loops: CDR1 KGHSH, CDR2 LQKENI.

The CDR3 DNA is TGTGCCAGCGGACCCGGGACAGGGGTACCCCTCCACTTT. Translating gives CASGPGTGVPLHF. V gene TRBV9 combines with J gene TRBJ1-6, with 10 positions matching TRBD1. The CDR3 extends over 13 amino acids. Germline V gene sequence: CDR1 SGDLS, CDR2 YYNGEE. J lost 12 bases, V lost 7 bases, and 7 bases had no gene match.

V usage is TRBV28 and J usage is TRBJ2-7; D uncertain. Germline assignment: CDR1 MDHEN and CDR2 SYDVKM. The CDR3 length is 16 residues. Trimming pared 4 bases from V and 3 bases from J, leaving 19 bases between. CDR3 amino acids: CASSSPLAESYYEQYF. As DNA, the CDR3 is TGTGCCAGCAGTTCCCCTTTAGCAGAATCCTACTACGAGCAGTACTTC. Complete variable domain (other parts from reference TRBV28 and TRBJ2-7): DVKVTQSSRYLVKRTGEKVFLECVQDMDHENMFWYRQDPGLGLRLIYFSYDVKMKEKGDIPEGYSVSREKKERFSLILESASTNQTSMYLCASSSPLAESYYEQYFGPGTRLTVT.

This clone was counted only a few times. This rearrangement joins TRBV28 to TRBJ2-1; 7 bases align to TRBD1. With V trimmed by 2 bases and J by 1 base, 11 bases remained unmatched. The germline CDR1 and CDR2 sequences are MDHEN and SYDVKM. The CDR3 contains 18 residues. CDR3 coding DNA: TGTGCCAGCAGTTTACTTACCTTTACAGGGGCGTCCTACAATGAGCAGTTCTTC. It yields the protein CASSLLTFTGASYNEQFF.